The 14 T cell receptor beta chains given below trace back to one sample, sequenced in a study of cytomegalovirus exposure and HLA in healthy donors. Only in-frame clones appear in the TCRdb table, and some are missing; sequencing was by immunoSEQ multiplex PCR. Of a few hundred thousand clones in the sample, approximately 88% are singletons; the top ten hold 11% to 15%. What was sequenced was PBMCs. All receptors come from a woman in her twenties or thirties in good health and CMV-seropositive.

CDR3 nucleotides: TGTGCCAGCAGCCAAGCCCCGGGTGTGGAGCAGTACTTC. Protein: CASSQAPGVEQYF. The gene calls are TRBV4-2 and TRBJ2-7; D is unresolved. Trimming took 1 base from V and 7 from J, leaving 11 bases between them. The CDR3 loop spans 13 amino acids. CDR1 and CDR2 (germline): LGHNA, YNFKEQ.

CDR3 bases: TGTGCCAGCAGTTTATCATCAGGGGTATTCGAGCAGTACTTC. This sequence encodes CASSLSSGVFEQYF. The chain uses TRBV27 and TRBJ2-7, with D tentatively TRBD1 (6 bases). V shed 0 bases and J shed 6 bases, with 12 bases lying between them. Germline V gene lookup returns CDR1 MNHEY and CDR2 SMNVEV (reference sequence). The CDR3 loop spans 14 amino acids.

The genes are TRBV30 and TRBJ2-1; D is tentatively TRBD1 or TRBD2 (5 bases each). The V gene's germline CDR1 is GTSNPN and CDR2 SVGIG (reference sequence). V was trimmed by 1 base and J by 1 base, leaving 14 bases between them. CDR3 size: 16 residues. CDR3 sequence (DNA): TGTGCCTGGAGTGAGGGACCCCTAATATCCTACAATGAGCAGTTCTTC. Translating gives CAWSEGPLISYNEQFF.

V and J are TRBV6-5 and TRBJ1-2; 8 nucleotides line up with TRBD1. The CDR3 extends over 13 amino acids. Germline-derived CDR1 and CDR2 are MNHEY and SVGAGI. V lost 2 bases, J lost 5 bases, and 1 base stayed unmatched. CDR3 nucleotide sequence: TGTGCCAGCAGTTACGACAGGGGATATGGCTACACCTTC. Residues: CASSYDRGYGYTF.

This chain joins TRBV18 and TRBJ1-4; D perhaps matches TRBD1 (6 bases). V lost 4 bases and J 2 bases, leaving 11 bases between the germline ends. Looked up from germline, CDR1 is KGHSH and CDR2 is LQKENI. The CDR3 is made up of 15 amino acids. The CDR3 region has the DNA TGTGCCAGCTCACGGGGGCCATGGACTAATGAAAAACTGTTTTTT. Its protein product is CASSRGPWTNEKLFF.

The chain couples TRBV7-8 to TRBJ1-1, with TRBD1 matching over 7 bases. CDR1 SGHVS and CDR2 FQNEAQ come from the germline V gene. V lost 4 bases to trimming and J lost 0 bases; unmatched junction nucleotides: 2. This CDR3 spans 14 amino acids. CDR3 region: CASSSGQLNTEAFF. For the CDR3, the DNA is TGTGCCAGCAGCTCGGGACAGTTGAACACTGAAGCTTTCTTT.

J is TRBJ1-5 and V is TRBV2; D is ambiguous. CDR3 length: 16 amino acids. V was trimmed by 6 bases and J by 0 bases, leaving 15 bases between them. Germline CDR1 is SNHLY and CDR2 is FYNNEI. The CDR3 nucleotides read TGTGCCAGCAGCTCCACACCGAATTATAGCAATCAGCCCCAGCATTTT. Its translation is CASSSTPNYSNQPQHF. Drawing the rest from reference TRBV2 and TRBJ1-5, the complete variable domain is EPEVTQTPSHQVTQMGQEVILRCVPISNHLYFYWYRQILGQKVEFLVSFYNNEISEKSEIFDDQFSVERPDGSNFTLKIRSTKLEDSAMYFCASSSTPNYSNQPQHFGDGTRLSIL.

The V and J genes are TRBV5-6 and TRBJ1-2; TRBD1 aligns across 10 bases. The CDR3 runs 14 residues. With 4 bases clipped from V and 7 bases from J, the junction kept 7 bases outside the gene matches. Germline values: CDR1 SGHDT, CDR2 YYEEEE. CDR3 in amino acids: CASSLRQGAFGYTF. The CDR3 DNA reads TGTGCCAGCAGCCTTAGACAGGGGGCTTTTGGCTACACCTTC.

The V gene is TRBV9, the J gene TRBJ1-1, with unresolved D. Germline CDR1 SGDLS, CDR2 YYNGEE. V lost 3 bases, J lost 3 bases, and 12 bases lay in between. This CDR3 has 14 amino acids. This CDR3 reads CASSAQSEHTEAFF. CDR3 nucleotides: TGTGCCAGCAGCGCACAGTCGGAGCACACTGAAGCTTTCTTT.

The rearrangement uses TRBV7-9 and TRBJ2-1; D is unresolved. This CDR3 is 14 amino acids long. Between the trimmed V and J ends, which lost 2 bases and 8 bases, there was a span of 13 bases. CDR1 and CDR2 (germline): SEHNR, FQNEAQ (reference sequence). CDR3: CASSLLGPEDEQFF. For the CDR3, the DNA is TGTGCCAGCAGCTTACTCGGACCGGAAGATGAGCAGTTCTTC.

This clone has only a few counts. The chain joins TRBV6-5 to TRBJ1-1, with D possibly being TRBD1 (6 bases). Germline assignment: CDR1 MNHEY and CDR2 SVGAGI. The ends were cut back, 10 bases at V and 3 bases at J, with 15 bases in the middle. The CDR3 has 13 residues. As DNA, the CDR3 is TGTGCCATAAAACAGGGTATCGACACTGAAGCTTTCTTT. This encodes CAIKQGIDTEAFF.

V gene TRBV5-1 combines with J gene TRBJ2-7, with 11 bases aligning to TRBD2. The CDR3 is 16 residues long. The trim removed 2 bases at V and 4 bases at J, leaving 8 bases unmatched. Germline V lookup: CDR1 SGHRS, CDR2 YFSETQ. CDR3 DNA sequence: TGCGCCAGCAGCTTAACGCCGGGACTAGCGGCATACGAGCAGTACTTC. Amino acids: CASSLTPGLAAYEQYF.

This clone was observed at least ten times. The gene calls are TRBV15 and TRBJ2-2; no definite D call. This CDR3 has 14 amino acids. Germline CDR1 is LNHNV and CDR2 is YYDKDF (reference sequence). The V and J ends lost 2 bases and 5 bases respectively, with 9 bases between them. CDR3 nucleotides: TGTGCCACCAGCAGAAAACGCGAGACCGGGGAGCTGTTTTTT. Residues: CATSRKRETGELFF.

CDR3 amino acids: CASRSEGNSRNIQYF. The CDR3 DNA follows: TGTGCCAGCAGATCCGAGGGAAATTCAAGAAACATTCAGTACTTC. The V call is TRBV27, the J call TRBJ2-4; possibly TRBD2 for D (5 bases). Trimming cost V 6 bases and J 6 bases, with 18 bases left between them. This CDR3 is built from 15 residues. From germline, CDR1 is MNHEY and CDR2 SMNVEV (reference sequence).